This paragraph covers one T cell receptor (beta chain) sequence. The data are from a study of patients and donors after allogeneic stem cell transplantation. The CDR3 has 12 amino acids. Looked up from germline, CDR1 is KGHDR and CDR2 is SFDVKD. The V end lost 9 bases, the J end lost 5 bases, and 12 bases lay between the germline ends. TCRdb recomputed calls from the RT-PCR reads with MiXCR, one row per CDR3 protein. The data contain about a million distinct CDR3 sequences, under 20% of them seen just once; the ten biggest clones take up 5% to 6.5%. Material for sequencing was blood, either unsorted or a sorted T cell fraction (not recorded which). The source is a human donor who was either an allogeneic HSCT recipient or a stem cell or donor lymphocyte infusion donor (not recorded which). It is not recorded whose cells these are; they may come from a transplant donor. The V and J genes are TRBV24-1 and TRBJ2-5; possibly TRBD1 or TRBD2 for D (5 bases each). The CDR3 is CATAGAGETQYF. The CDR3 nucleotides are TGTGCCACCGCCGGGGCCGGCGAGACCCAGTACTTC.